The 4 T cell receptor beta chains given below trace back to one sample, sequenced in a study of blood T cell repertoires in COVID-19. Sequenced by immunoSEQ multiplex PCR; TCRdb stores in-frame clones only, minus some. The table includes 150,000 to 200,000 clones, 86% detected once. The sequencing sample was made of peripheral blood. The receptors originated from a woman of 80 years or more in a cohort sampled during active or convalescent COVID-19.

The chain employs TRBV19 and TRBJ2-7; the match to TRBD2 covers 10 bases. Germline V CDR1 and CDR2: LNHDA, SQIVND (reference sequence). Trimming removed 3 bases from V and 5 bases from J; junction bases left unmatched: 19. CDR3 length: 19 amino acids. The CDR3 DNA follows: TGTGCCAGTAGTATTCAGGGGCTAGCGGGAGTGGCCCGGACGAACGAGCAGTACGTC. Amino acids: CASSIQGLAGVARTNEQYV.

The chain combines TRBV9 with TRBJ1-6, with TRBD1 identical over 7 bases. The germline gives CDR1 SGDLS, CDR2 YYNGEE. This CDR3 contains 17 residues. Trimming took 0 bases from V and 8 from J; bases not matched to a gene: 11. CDR3 residues: CASSVATGAQAYSPLHF. The CDR3 DNA reads TGTGCCAGCAGCGTAGCTACAGGGGCGCAGGCATATTCACCCCTCCACTTT.

The rearrangement uses TRBV28 and TRBJ2-7; 7 bases agree with TRBD1. V lost 6 bases and J lost 6; bases outside the gene matches: 11. The CDR3 is 14 residues long. Germline CDR1 and CDR2: MDHEN and SYDVKM. The CDR3 sequence: CASSGAYRGREQYF. The CDR3 DNA is TGTGCCAGCAGCGGGGCCTACAGGGGACGCGAGCAGTACTTC.

This sequence joins TRBV10-1 and TRBJ2-1; tentative D call: TRBD2 (6 bases). V was shortened by 5 bases and J by 5 bases, with 10 bases between the two germline ends. The CDR3 totals 13 residues. From germline, CDR1 is WNHNN and CDR2 SYGVQD (reference sequence). CDR3 residues: CASSPGLHNEQFF. For the CDR3, the DNA is TGCGCCAGCAGTCCGGGACTCCACAATGAGCAGTTCTTC.